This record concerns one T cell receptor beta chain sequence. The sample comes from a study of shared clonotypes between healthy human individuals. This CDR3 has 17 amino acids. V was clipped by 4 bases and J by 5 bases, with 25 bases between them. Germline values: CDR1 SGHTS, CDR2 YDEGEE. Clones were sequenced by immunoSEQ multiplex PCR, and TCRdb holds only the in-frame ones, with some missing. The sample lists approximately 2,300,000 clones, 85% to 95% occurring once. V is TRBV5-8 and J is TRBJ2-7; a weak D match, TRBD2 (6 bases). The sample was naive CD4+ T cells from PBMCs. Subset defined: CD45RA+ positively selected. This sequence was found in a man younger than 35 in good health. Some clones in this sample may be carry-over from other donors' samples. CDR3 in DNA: TGTGCCAGCAGCCCCGGCCTACCCGGGAGTACAGCAAACGAGCAGTACTTC. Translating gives CASSPGLPGSTANEQYF.